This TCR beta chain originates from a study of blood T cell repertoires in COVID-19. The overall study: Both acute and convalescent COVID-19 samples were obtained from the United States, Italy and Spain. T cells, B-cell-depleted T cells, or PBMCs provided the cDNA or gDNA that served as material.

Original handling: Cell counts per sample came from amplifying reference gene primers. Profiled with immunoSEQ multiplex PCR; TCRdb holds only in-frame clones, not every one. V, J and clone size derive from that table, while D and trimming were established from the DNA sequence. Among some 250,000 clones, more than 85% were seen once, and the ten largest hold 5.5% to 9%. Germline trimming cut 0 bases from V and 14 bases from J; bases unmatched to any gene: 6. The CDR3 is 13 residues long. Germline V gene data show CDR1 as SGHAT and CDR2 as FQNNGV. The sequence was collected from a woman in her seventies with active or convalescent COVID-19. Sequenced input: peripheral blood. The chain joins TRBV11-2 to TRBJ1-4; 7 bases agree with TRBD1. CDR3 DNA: TGTGCCAGCAGCTTAGATCCTATACAGGGGCTGTTTTTT. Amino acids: CASSLDPIQGLFF.